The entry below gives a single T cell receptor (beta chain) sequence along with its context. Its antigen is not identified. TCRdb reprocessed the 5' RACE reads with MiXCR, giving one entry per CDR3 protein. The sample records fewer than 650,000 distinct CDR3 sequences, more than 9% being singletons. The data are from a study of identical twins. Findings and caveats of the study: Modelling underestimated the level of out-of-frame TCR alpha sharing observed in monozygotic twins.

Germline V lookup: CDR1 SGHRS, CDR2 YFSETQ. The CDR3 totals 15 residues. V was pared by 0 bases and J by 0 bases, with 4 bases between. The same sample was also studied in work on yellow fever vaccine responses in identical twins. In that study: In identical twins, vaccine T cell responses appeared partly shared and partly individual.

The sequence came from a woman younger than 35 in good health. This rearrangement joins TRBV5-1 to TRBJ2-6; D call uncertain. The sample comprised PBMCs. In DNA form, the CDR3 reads TGCGCCAGCAGCTTGGGGGACTCTGGGGCCAACGTCCTGACTTTC. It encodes CASSLGDSGANVLTF.